The 19 T cell receptor beta chains reported below all come from one sample, sequenced in a study of tumor-infiltrating lymphocytes in primary liver carcinoma. Both RNA and DNA were isolated together from roughly 20-30 mg of bulk tissue that had not been sorted. A primer matching the constant region was used to make TCR beta cDNA from approximately 520 ng of total RNA. ARM-PCR was slightly modified, and three nested multiplex PCR rounds with it gave rise to the TCR beta libraries. Rounds one and two of PCR, each of 10 cycles, were primed with TRBV1-TRBV30 forward primers and a C-beta reverse primer. TCRdb re-analysed the multiplex PCR reads in MiXCR, keeping a single row per CDR3 protein. The sample records roughly 32,000 distinct CDR3 sequences, roughly four fifths being singletons. Material: liver tumor tissue from sampling region 5. Documented subset: tumor region T5, tumor centre. The origin of the receptors is a man aged 35-49 years with primary liver carcinoma and hepatitis B virus infection.

A word on this clonotype: Its ends do not fully match the called genes, so a read error is possible. The chain is built from TRBV2 and TRBJ2-3, with D uncertain. The CDR3 is 12 residues long. Looked up from germline, CDR1 is SNHLY and CDR2 is FYNNEI. CDR3 protein: CAISERPDKQYF. Here the CDR3 DNA reads TGTGCCATCAGTGAGAGGCCAGATAAGCAGTATTTT. The full variable domain, completed using reference TRBV2 and TRBJ2-3, is EPEVTQTPSHQVTQMGQEVILRCVPISNHLYFYWYRQILGQKVEFLVSFYNNEISEKSEIFDDQFSVERPDGSNFTLKIRSTKLEDSAMYFCAISERPDKQYFGPGTRLTVL.

As to this clonotype: The junction shows a germline mismatch at one end, possibly a read error. The V call is TRBV7-9, the J call TRBJ1-5; D unresolved. The CDR3 runs to 13 residues. Germline values: CDR1 SEHNR, CDR2 FQNEAQ (reference sequence). In nucleotides, the CDR3 is TGTGCCAGCAGCCGGGAGGGCAATGAGCCCCAACATTTT. Translating it yields CASSREGNEPQHF.

This clonotype was observed once. Germline is not matched at one junction end, which may reflect a read error. The chain combines TRBV12-3 or TRBV12-4 with TRBJ2-7, with 8 bases that match TRBD1. The CDR3 length is 15 residues. CDR3 in DNA: TGTTCCAGCAGTATGGGGACAGGTGGGTCCTACGAGCAATACTTC. The encoded protein is CSSSMGTGGSYEQYF.

Comment on this clonotype: Being one base from a much bigger clone, this may be a read error. The chain employs TRBV5-1 and TRBJ2-7; TRBD1 matches at 7 bases. The CDR3 length is 15 residues. Germline-derived CDR1 and CDR2 are SGHRS and YFSETQ. CDR3 in amino acids: CASSLGQDAIYEQCF. The CDR3 nucleotides are TGCGCCAGCAGCTTAGGACAGGACGCCATTTACGAGCAGTGCTTC.

Regarding this clonotype: A read error is likely, as this CDR3 ends without the conserved phenylalanine or tryptophan. The chain recombines TRBV5-5 with TRBJ2-3; D might be TRBD2 (6 bases). The CDR3 is made up of 14 amino acids. Looked up from germline, CDR1 is SGHKS and CDR2 is YYEKEE (reference sequence). CDR3 coding DNA: TGTGCCTGCAGCTTGGGGACTTACACAGATACGCAGTATCTT. Its protein is CACSLGTYTDTQYL.

This clonotype was detected only once. The final CDR3 position lacks the conserved phenylalanine or tryptophan, pointing to a likely read error. The chain recombines TRBV6-6 with TRBJ2-1, with 8 bases lining up with TRBD2. J was trimmed by 10 bases and V by 2 bases; bases with no gene match: 13. Germline V CDR1 and CDR2: MNHNY, SVGAGI (reference sequence). The CDR3 consists of 16 residues. The CDR3, as DNA: TGTGCCAGCAGTTACCCCATTAGCGGGATAGCGAACGAGCAGTTCTAC. As protein: CASSYPISGIANEQFY.

Many counts were recorded for this clonotype. This chain links TRBV25-1 with TRBJ2-5; 13 bases are shared with TRBD2. Looked up from germline, CDR1 is MGHDK and CDR2 is SYGVNS. The CDR3 sequence is 16 residues long. J gave up 5 bases and V 6 bases, and 9 bases lay outside the gene matches. In DNA form, the CDR3 reads TGTGCCAGCAGCCGACTAGCGGGAGGCCAGGAGGAGACCCAGTACTTC. Its protein product is CASSRLAGGQEETQYF.

This clonotype came up many times. The chain combines TRBV5-1 with TRBJ2-6; TRBD1 matches 8 bases. V shed 0 bases, J shed 3 bases, and the junction held 5 bases outside the gene matches. Germline CDR1 SGHRS, CDR2 YFSETQ. The CDR3 has 17 amino acids. The CDR3 nucleotides read TGCGCCAGCAGCTTGGTCGGACAGGGAGGTGGGGCCAACGTCCTGACTTTC. Amino acids: CASSLVGQGGGANVLTF. The whole variable domain, remainder taken from reference TRBV5-1 and TRBJ2-6, is KAGVTQTPRYLIKTRGQQVTLSCSPISGHRSVSWYQQTPGQGLQFLFEYFSETQRNKGNFPGRFSGRQFSNSRSEMNVSTLELGDSALYLCASSLVGQGGGANVLTFGAGSRLTVL.

A note on this clonotype: Sequence at one end of the junction differs from germline and may be a read error. The chain uses TRBV12-3 or TRBV12-4 and TRBJ1-3; D perhaps matches TRBD1 (6 bases). The CDR3 consists of 14 residues. The CDR3 region has the DNA TGTGCCAGCAGTCCGCACAGGGAAGGATACACCATATACTTT. Its translation: CASSPHREGYTIYF.

The chain combines TRBV12-3 or TRBV12-4 with TRBJ2-3; TRBD2 might be the D (5 bases). The CDR3 totals 19 residues. The V gene lost 2 bases and the J gene lost 2 bases, with 23 bases spanning the gap. CDR3 amino acids: CASSLIIARGGIATDTQYF. The CDR3 region has the DNA TGTGCCAGCAGTTTAATAATAGCGAGAGGCGGTATTGCCACAGATACGCAGTATTTT.

As to this clonotype: The junction departs from germline at one end; a sequencing error may be responsible. This chain joins TRBV29-1 and TRBJ1-6; D perhaps matches TRBD1 (6 bases). Per germline, CDR1 SQVTM and CDR2 ANQGSEA. This CDR3 is built from 13 residues. The CDR3 nucleotides read TGCAGCGCTGTGACAGGACCGACTTCACCCTTCCACTTT. It is translated as CSAVTGPTSPFHF.

V gene TRBV7-3 combines with J gene TRBJ2-1; D uncertain. Trimming stripped 2 bases from V and 7 bases from J, with 12 bases between. CDR1 and CDR2 (germline): SGHTA, FQGTGA. The CDR3 is 14 residues long. CDR3 in DNA: TGTGCCAGCAGCTTATGTTTGGCACATAATGAGCAGTTCTTC. It specifies CASSLCLAHNEQFF.

This clonotype came up many times. Here the CDR3 DNA reads TGCGCCAGCAGCTTGTGGTTACAGGGTACAAACACCATATATTTT. Its protein product is CASSLWLQGTNTIYF. The chain recombines TRBV5-1 with TRBJ1-3; TRBD1 is a possible D gene (6 bases). The V end was cut by 1 base, the J end by 6 bases, with 14 bases between. CDR1 and CDR2 from the germline V gene are SGHRS and YFSETQ. The CDR3 extends over 15 amino acids.

In this sample, this clonotype turned up once. Since the CDR3 does not end with the conserved phenylalanine or tryptophan, this likely comes from a read error. The genes are TRBV10-1 and TRBJ2-5, with no clear D. The CDR3 consists of 13 residues. Germline assignment: CDR1 WNHNN and CDR2 SYGVQD (reference sequence). The CDR3 is CVSSDSGTETQYL. DNA of the CDR3: TGCGTCAGCAGTGATTCGGGTACGGAGACCCAGTACCTC.

A remark on this clonotype: At one end, the junction sequence differs from germline, possibly due to a read error. This chain links TRBV11-2 with TRBJ1-1, with D uncertain. Germline CDR1 reads SGHAT; CDR2 reads FQNNGV. The length of the CDR3 is 13 residues. This CDR3 is CAGSLKRNTDAVF. CDR3 DNA: TGTGCCGGCAGCTTAAAGAGGAACACTGATGCTGTCTTT.

V is TRBV5-4 and J is TRBJ2-1; tentative D call: TRBD2 (6 bases). The CDR3 runs to 14 residues. Trimming stripped 3 bases from V and 7 bases from J, with 14 bases between. Per the germline V gene, CDR1 is SGHNT and CDR2 is YYREEE (reference sequence). The CDR3 protein is CASSSSVRINEQFF. In DNA, the CDR3 is TGTGCCAGCAGCTCTAGCGTGAGGATAAATGAGCAGTTCTTC.

V usage is TRBV6-1 and J usage is TRBJ2-3; maybe TRBD2 (5 bases). This CDR3 contains 12 residues. CDR1 and CDR2 from the germline V gene are MNHNS and SASEGT. With 5 bases removed from V and 12 bases from J, the gap between germline ends came to 15 bases. As DNA, the CDR3 is TGTGCCAGCAGTCATGGACGGGATAGTCAGTATTTT. As protein: CASSHGRDSQYF.

In regard to this clonotype: The germline gene is not matched at one end of the junction; a read error may be the cause. The chain recombines TRBV11-2 with TRBJ2-6; a possible D gene is TRBD1 (5 bases). The V gene's germline CDR1 is SGHAT and CDR2 FQNNGV. This CDR3 region has 17 residues. In nucleotides, the CDR3 is TGTGCCAACAGCTTTTTTCTGTGTCACACTGGGGCCAACGCCCTGACTTTC. This sequence encodes CANSFFLCHTGANALTF.

Points on this clonotype: The conserved closing phenylalanine or tryptophan is absent in this CDR3, likely reflecting a read error. This chain links TRBV11-2 with TRBJ2-5; TRBD2 matches at 8 bases. The CDR3 sequence is 16 residues long. Germline CDR1 and CDR2: SGHAT and FQNNGV. CDR3 DNA: TGCACCAGCAACCAAACTCCTGGCGGGGGGAAAGAGACCCAGTACTTG. It codes for CTSNQTPGGGKETQYL.